This T cell receptor (beta chain) is drawn from a study of OX40 agonist ivuxolimab in advanced cancers. For the study at large: Patients' therapy was ivuxolimab, an antibody that acts as an agonist of OX40 (CD134).

This CDR3 comprises 15 residues. Trimming took off 1 base at V and 0 bases at J, with 9 bases between the two ends. In germline, CDR1 is PRHDT, CDR2 FYEKMQ (reference sequence). Autoimmune disease history or systemic immunosuppression barred patients. Study findings and constraints: Certain nonresponding patients likewise had low normalized T-cell clonal expansion.

Concerning this clone: Antigen unknown.

Generated by immunoSEQ multiplex PCR, the TCRdb table keeps only in-frame clones and is missing some. In the table there are some 17,000 clones, approximately 83% of which are singletons. The clonotype was recovered from an adult with an advanced solid tumor such as melanoma, head and neck, liver or kidney cancer. V is TRBV13 and J is TRBJ2-5; D unresolved. Sequencing used CD4+ or CD8+ T cells sorted from blood, obtained in a trial of the OX40 agonist ivuxolimab. CDR3 sequence: CASSLEGRYQETQYF. The CDR3 DNA is TGTGCCAGCAGCTTAGAGGGCCGGTACCAAGAGACCCAGTACTTC.